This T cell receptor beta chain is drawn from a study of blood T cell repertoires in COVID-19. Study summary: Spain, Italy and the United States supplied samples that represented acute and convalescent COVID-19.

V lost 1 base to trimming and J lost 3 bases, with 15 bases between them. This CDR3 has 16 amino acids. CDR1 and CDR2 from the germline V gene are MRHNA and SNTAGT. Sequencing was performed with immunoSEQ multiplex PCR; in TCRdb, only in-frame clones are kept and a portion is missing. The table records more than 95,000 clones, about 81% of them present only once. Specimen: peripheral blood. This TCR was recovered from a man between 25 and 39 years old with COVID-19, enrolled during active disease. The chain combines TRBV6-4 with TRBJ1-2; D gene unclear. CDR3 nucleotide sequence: TGTGCCAGCAGTGACTTTACGTTGAGCCCCTACTATGGCTACACCTTC. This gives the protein CASSDFTLSPYYGYTF.